This T cell receptor (beta chain) was captured in a study of T-cell memory formation after mild COVID-19 (dated by TCRdb to about 2021). Notes on the research overall: TCR sequence clusters from the two donors were largely donor specific. In two donors, T-cell clones that expanded and contracted after mild COVID-19 were followed by sequencing TCRalpha and TCRbeta repertoires longitudinally. The cohort comprised two young, previously healthy adult volunteers, one female and one male. General findings and caveats noted by the study authors: Clones that contracted from day 15 to 85 showed balanced CD4/CD8 phenotypes, whereas a second wave of clones that expanded from day 15 to 37 leaned towards CD4+. The study included only a couple of mild cases, and larger cohorts that include severe cases with pre-infection samples were judged to be necessary. Contracting CD4+ clones appeared mostly in the CM and EM memory subsets, whereas CD8+ clones were enriched in EMRA. Some responding clones were detected in pre-infection memory, suggesting pre-existing cross-reactive memory T cells joined the SARS-CoV-2 response. Whether the second-wave clones peaking on day 37 were SARS-CoV-2 specific was not confirmed.

Ficoll-Paque density gradient centrifugation was the method used to isolate PBMCs. This clonotype occurred many times. It has no known antigen specificity. No quality values exist for individual bases; no much larger clone is one base distant. Sequenced on an Illumina NovaSeq 6000. TCRalpha and TCRbeta cDNA libraries were built by 5'RACE with constant-segment primers, adding sample barcodes and unique molecular identifiers. Trizol reagent was used to extract RNA from every sample. Library amplification was performed in two PCR steps, and a second sample barcode and Illumina TruSeq adapters were introduced in the second step. Libraries were sequenced on an Illumina NovaSeq with 2 x 150 bp paired-end reads. The authors' analysis ran thus. Reads were demultiplexed and collapsed into UMI-guided consensus sequences with migec v1.2.7. Using mixcr v2.1.11, UMI consensuses were aligned to TRA and TRB V and J templates and then assembled into clonotypes. Expanded or contracted clonotypes were those called significant by both edgeR and NoisET, with noise models trained on biological replicates. For edgeR calls, the cutoffs were a false discovery rate-adjusted p below 0.01 and a log2 fold-change threshold of 1. PCA with hierarchical clustering of max-normalized trajectories of the 1000 most abundant clonotypes was used as exploratory dynamics analysis. Separately sequenced CD4+ and CD8+ repertoires were used to assign a CD4 or CD8 phenotype to each responding clone. The public reads were run again by TCRdb, first through fastp at Q25 and then through MiXCR, and only productive beta chains were kept. Rows are unified per CDR3 protein, each entry keeping the most common DNA and genes. The V and J calls and clone size come from TCRdb's table, not from the authors' own analysis. This sample comprises around 530,000 distinct CDR3 sequences, about 20% of them detected only once. The top ten clones comprise roughly 8.1% of the sample.

The specimen sequenced was PBMCs or a T cell subset sorted from them (not recorded which). The TCR sequence derives from an adult woman who had mild COVID-19 (a few samples of this study predate the infection). The sample titles of this study are shuffled in the database, so cell type and time point are left out; the donor was told from shared clones.

The CDR3 reads as follows: CSARSQGYQETQYF. At the DNA level, the sequence is TGCAGTGCTAGGTCGCAGGGTTACCAAGAGACCCAGTACTTC. The chain is encoded by TRBV20-1 joined to TRBJ2-5; a tentative D call is TRBD1 (5 bases match). Based on the germline V gene (reference sequence), the CDR1 and CDR2 sequences are DFQATT and SNEGSKA. Trimming removed 3 bases from V and 0 bases from J, leaving 11 bases between the germline ends. The CDR3 sequence holds 14 residues, the cysteine and phenylalanine included. Just CDR3 DNA is preserved here, 42 bases in frame from base 1.